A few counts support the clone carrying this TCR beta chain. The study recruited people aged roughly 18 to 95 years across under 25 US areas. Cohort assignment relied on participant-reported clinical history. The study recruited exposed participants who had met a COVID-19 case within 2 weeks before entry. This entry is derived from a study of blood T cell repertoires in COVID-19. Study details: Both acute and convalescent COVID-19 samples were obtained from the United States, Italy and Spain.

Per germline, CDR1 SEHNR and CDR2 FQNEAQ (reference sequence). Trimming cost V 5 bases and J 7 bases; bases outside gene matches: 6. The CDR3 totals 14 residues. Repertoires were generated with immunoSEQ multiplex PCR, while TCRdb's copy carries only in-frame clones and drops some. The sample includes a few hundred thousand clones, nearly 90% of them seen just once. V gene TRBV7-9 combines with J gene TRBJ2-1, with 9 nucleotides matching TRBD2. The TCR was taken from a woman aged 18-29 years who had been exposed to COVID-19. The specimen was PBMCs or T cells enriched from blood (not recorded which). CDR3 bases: TGTGCCAGCAGCCCCTTAGCGGGAGTAAATGAGCAGTTCTTC. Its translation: CASSPLAGVNEQFF.